This is a list of T cell receptor beta chains from one sample in a study of cytomegalovirus exposure and HLA in healthy donors. Data came from immunoSEQ multiplex PCR; TCRdb stores just in-frame clones and leaves some out. The sample records 100,000 to 150,000 clones, around three quarters being singletons. The sample consisted of PBMCs. The source of these receptors is a woman aged 40 to 55 in good health and CMV-seronegative. The CDR3 runs from the conserved cysteine through the conserved F or W. The D gene is left open where the match is weak. Expanded clones get a size class; other rows say once, few or many, or leave the size out.

TGCGCCAGCAGCTATCGGGCAGGGTATTCTTTAGCGGAGAGCACAGATACGCAGTATTTT CASSYRAGYSLAESTDTQYF . once TRBJ2-3 TRBV5-1
TGTGCCAGCAGTTCCCTGACCGGGACTAGCTACAATGAGCAGTTCTTC CASSSLTGTSYNEQFF TRBD2 many TRBJ2-1 TRBV28
TGTGCCAGCAGTTCTACGGGGAGCTCCTACGAGCAGTACTTC CASSSTGSSYEQYF . once TRBJ2-7 TRBV27
TGTGCCAGCAGCTTCGGACAGGGGATCAATGAGCAGTTCTTC CASSFGQGINEQFF TRBD1 few TRBJ2-1 TRBV11-3
TGTGCCAGCAGTTTCCGGACTGCCCGAGGGCAGTTCTTC CASSFRTARGQFF . . TRBJ2-1 TRBV27
TGTGCCAGCTCACCTACTAGCGGTACCTACAATGAGCAGTTCTTC CASSPTSGTYNEQFF TRBD2 . TRBJ2-1 TRBV18
TGTGCCAGCAGCTCCTCACGGACTAGAAGCCATGAGCAGTTCTTC CASSSSRTRSHEQFF TRBD2 few TRBJ2-1 TRBV11-3
TGTGCCAGCAGCATGGGCCGGACTAGCGGTGACAATGAGCAGTTCTTC CASSMGRTSGDNEQFF TRBD2 . TRBJ2-1 TRBV11-2
TGTGCCAGCAGCTTAAACCAGGGCAGTGGGGAGACCCAGTACTTC CASSLNQGSGETQYF . once TRBJ2-5 TRBV13
TGTGCTAGCAGCTTCGGGACTACTCACTACAATGAGCAGTTCTTC CASSFGTTHYNEQFF TRBD2 . TRBJ2-1 TRBV7-7
TGTGCCAGCAGTTTGCCCCAAACTAGTTTAGCGGGACAAGAGACCCAGTACTTC CASSLPQTSLAGQETQYF TRBD2 . TRBJ2-5 TRBV27
TGTGCCAGCATTCCCTTTCCCAACACTGAAGCTTTCTTT CASIPFPNTEAFF . once TRBJ1-1 TRBV28
TGTGCCAGCAGCTTAGAAGTCTATTTGCGGGAGAGGAAGGTTTATGAGCAGTTCTTC CASSLEVYLRERKVYEQFF TRBD2 . TRBJ2-1 TRBV11-2
TGTGCCAGCAGTGAAGTCAGGGTTGCGTACGAGCAGTACTTC CASSEVRVAYEQYF . . TRBJ2-7 TRBV2
TGTGCCAGCAGCTTAGCAGGGACAGGGGGCAATTCACCCCTCCACTTT CASSLAGTGGNSPLHF TRBD1 . TRBJ1-6 TRBV7-6
TGTGCCAGCAGCGCCCCAACAGGGGACTATGGCTACACCTTC CASSAPTGDYGYTF TRBD1 . TRBJ1-2 TRBV6-5
TGTGCCACCAGCAGAGATAAGGGGAACCCCTACGAGCAGTACTTC CATSRDKGNPYEQYF . . TRBJ2-7 TRBV15
TGTGCCAGCTCACCGACTAGCGGGAACTCCTACGAGCAGTACTTC CASSPTSGNSYEQYF TRBD2 . TRBJ2-7 TRBV18
TGTGCCAGCAGCCGTGGGTCTAGCGGGAACTCCTACGAGCAGTACTTC CASSRGSSGNSYEQYF TRBD2 . TRBJ2-7 TRBV11-2
TGTGCCAGTAGTATAGGGTTCACTGCTAACTATGGCTACACCTTC CASSIGFTANYGYTF . . TRBJ1-2 TRBV19
TGTGCCAGTAGTACTAGGACAGGGATTAGCACAGATACGCAGTATTTT CASSTRTGISTDTQYF TRBD1 . TRBJ2-3 TRBV19
TGTGCCAGCAGTGACGGGGGAACTAGCTCCTACGAGCAGTACTTC CASSDGGTSSYEQYF . . TRBJ2-7 TRBV6-1
TGCGCCAGCAGTTTAGGACAGGGAAGTTCCAATGAGCAGTTCTTC CASSLGQGSSNEQFF TRBD1 . TRBJ2-1 TRBV5-1
TGTGCCAGCAGCCAAGATCGGAACACTGAAGCTTTCTTT CASSQDRNTEAFF . few TRBJ1-1 TRBV14
TGTGCCAGCAGCGTAACAGGGGGAGACACTGAAGCTTTCTTT CASSVTGGDTEAFF TRBD1 . TRBJ1-1 TRBV7-9